Detailed here is one TCR beta chain. Its antigen is not identified. This specimen belongs to a study of beta chain features in type 1 diabetes. Study-level results: All four CD4+ subsets of Type 1 diabetes patients contained TCRB CDR3s that were moderately but significantly shorter. In type 1 diabetes patients, VDJ junctions had fewer insertions; deletions at these junctions were more frequent.

Sequenced material consisted of expressed TCRB transcripts (all of the isolated RNA was reverse transcribed). Clones were read by immunoSEQ multiplex PCR, and TCRdb kept only the in-frame ones, dropping some. The data hold about 160,000 clones, with approximately 9% observed a single time. Germline lookup yields CDR1 SGHKS and CDR2 YYEKEE (reference sequence). V was clipped by 1 base and J by 5 bases, with 15 bases between them. This CDR3 has 15 amino acids. Specimen: central memory CD4+ T cells from blood. The sequence derives from a woman aged 18-35 years with type 1 diabetes. The V call is TRBV5-5, the J call TRBJ2-5; D perhaps matches TRBD2 (5 bases). CDR3 nucleotides: TGTGCCAGCAGCTTGCGTACGGGCGGAGGCGAGACCCAGTACTTC. Its translation: CASSLRTGGGETQYF.